This entry concerns a single TCR beta chain. Its target is unknown. The J segment lost 5 bases and the V segment lost 6 bases, leaving 6 bases of the junction unmatched. The CDR3 contains 13 residues. CDR1 is MNHNS and CDR2 is SASEGT in the germline V gene. 13 Jbeta primers and 60 Vbeta primers were used for the PCR. The method was immunoSEQ multiplex PCR; TCRdb's version includes in-frame clones alone and lacks a portion of them. The sample has around 90,000 clones, less than 85% seen once. The data are from a study of cytomegalovirus exposure and HLA in healthy donors. Study-level points and caveats: Across all donors, roughly uniform sequencing depth was an assumption of the presence/absence analyses. In a later analysis, across HLA loci, associated TCR counts were highest for DRB1, lowest for HLA-C.

The V gene is TRBV6-1, the J gene TRBJ2-5; 7 bases map to TRBD2. This sequence originates from a man aged 35-49 years in good health and CMV-seropositive. Sequences were obtained from PBMCs. CDR3 residues: CASRLREGETQYF. In nucleotides, the CDR3 is TGTGCCAGCAGGTTGAGGGAGGGGGAGACCCAGTACTTC.